This T cell receptor beta chain was documented in a study of blood T cell repertoires in COVID-19. The overall study: Samples came from the United States, Italy and Spain, spanning acute and convalescent COVID-19.

V dropped 3 bases and J dropped 4; count of bases not matched to a gene: 4. This CDR3 has 17 residues. Germline-derived CDR1 and CDR2 are KGHSH and LQKENI. Method: immunoSEQ multiplex PCR; TCRdb's copy keeps in-frame clones and lacks some. The repertoire holds tens of thousands of clones, with 80% to 90% as singletons. The sequencing sample was made of peripheral blood. The chain recombines TRBV18 with TRBJ2-1, with 15 nucleotides matching TRBD2. This clonotype originated in a woman older than 75 with active or convalescent COVID-19. In DNA form, the CDR3 reads TGTGCCAGCTCACCCATGGGACTAGCGGGGGGATACAATGAGCAGTTCTTC. Translation: CASSPMGLAGGYNEQFF.